This T cell receptor (beta chain) was retrieved from a study of CD8+CD57+ T cells in acquired aplastic anemia. The TCR beta profiling, which covered VDJ combination and CDR3 sequence, was carried out using genomic DNA as the template. TCRdb used MiXCR to reprocess the reads, holding one entry per CDR3 protein. The data contain about 190,000 distinct CDR3 sequences, approximately 50% of them singletons. With 6 bases removed from V and 6 bases from J, the gap between germline ends came to 16 bases. Germline-derived CDR1 and CDR2 are ENHRY and SYGVKD. The CDR3 sequence is 14 residues long. Study-level findings and limits: In common between the patients and the controls were around 29 CD8+ CDR3 sequences.

It was patients with CD8+CD57+ cell expansion by flow cytometry who were chosen for sequencing. The enrolled patients all had severe acquired aplastic anemia. Prior therapy had not been administered to any patient at the time of blood sampling. Details on this clonotype: Its antigen is not identified.

The chain is built from TRBV10-3 and TRBJ2-3, with D unresolved. This TCR came from a human donor with aplastic anemia. The specimen sequenced was sorted CD4+, CD8+, or CD8+CD57+ T cells (not recorded which) from PBMCs. CDR3 residues: CAIREELPGDTQYF. The CDR3 DNA reads as TGTGCCATCAGAGAAGAGTTACCCGGGGATACGCAGTATTTT.